The count of the clone carrying this T cell receptor (beta chain) is one. Its target is not known. The assay was immunoSEQ multiplex PCR, and TCRdb's table has in-frame clones only and misses some. The sample holds 9,000 to 15,000 clones; around 68% are singletons and the top ten take more than 9.5%. This sample was included in a study of somatic mutations in cytotoxic T cells in rheumatoid arthritis. Study summary: Flow cytometric sorting isolated some V beta antibody-stained T-cell populations at nearly 100% purity, and among them were V beta1+ cells that underwent TCRB sequencing. Notes on the study in general: It was in rheumatoid arthritis patients, but not in healthy controls, that CD8+ clonality increased with age.

CDR3 length: 16 residues. The germline CDR1 and CDR2 sequences are PRHDT and FYEKMQ (reference sequence). V was clipped by 4 bases and J by 3 bases; unmatched bases: 7. The sample comprised CD8+ T cells sorted from blood. The chain recombines TRBV13 with TRBJ2-1; TRBD2 matches at 9 bases. The TCR sequence derives from an older man in good health. CDR3 residues: CASSYRLADLYNEQFF. DNA for the CDR3: TGTGCCAGCAGCTATCGACTAGCGGACCTCTACAATGAGCAGTTCTTC.